A selection of T cell receptor beta chains follows, all from one sample in a study of blood T cell repertoires in COVID-19. Data came from immunoSEQ multiplex PCR; TCRdb stores just in-frame clones and leaves some out. The data contain 45,000 to 60,000 clones, 80% to 90% of them singletons. The sample consisted of peripheral blood. Receptors originate from a man in his 60s with acute or convalescent COVID-19. Both conserved end residues are part of each CDR3. Each record gives: J gene, D gene, V gene, CDR3 protein. D genes are given only for firm matches.

>TRBJ2-1|-|TRBV5-1
CASSLARNEQFF
>TRBJ2-1|-|TRBV3-1/TRBV3-2
CASSQEGLKTYNEQFF
>TRBJ2-7|-|TRBV3-1/TRBV3-2
CASSQASTGTNHEQYF
>TRBJ1-1|-|TRBV7-9
CASSSKRTQGVNTEAFF
>TRBJ1-2|-|TRBV3-1/TRBV3-2
CASSQAALNYGYTF
>TRBJ2-7|TRBD1|TRBV4-1
CASSQVYLGQGASYEQYF
>TRBJ2-1|-|TRBV12-5
CASGSPIRGNEQFF
>TRBJ1-2|TRBD1|TRBV3-1/TRBV3-2
CASGQGLLGYTF
>TRBJ2-2|-|TRBV7-9
CASSPGHLNTGELFF
>TRBJ2-7|TRBD1|TRBV5-4
CASSRGQDYEQYF
>TRBJ2-1|-|TRBV5-1
CASSLEGGSYNEQFF
>TRBJ1-3|-|TRBV3-1/TRBV3-2
CASSQGERFSGNTIYF
>TRBJ1-1|TRBD1|TRBV19
CASSPMGATGANTEAFF
>TRBJ2-1|TRBD1|TRBV2
CASSDPTTDRDGEQFF
>TRBJ1-2|-|TRBV3-1/TRBV3-2
CASRQATTYGYTF
>TRBJ2-1|-|TRBV6-1
CASSKGLMSSYNEQFF
>TRBJ1-5|TRBD1|TRBV6-5
CASSSQGLSNQPQHF
>TRBJ2-1|-|TRBV5-1
CASSGGTVNEQFF
>TRBJ1-1|TRBD1|TRBV10-3
CAIGDRGEAFF
>TRBJ1-2|TRBD1|TRBV18
CASSPPNRGGYGYTF
>TRBJ1-6|-|TRBV6-5
CASSTGLNSPLHF
>TRBJ2-1|-|TRBV5-5
CASSTRTDSYNEQFF
>TRBJ1-1|TRBD1|TRBV2
CASSLRGTGILNTEAFF
>TRBJ1-1|TRBD1|TRBV11-2
CASSLSRTGNTEAFF
>TRBJ1-4|-|TRBV5-1
CASSLQGGRDEKLFF
>TRBJ2-1|-|TRBV5-4
CASSLDRFDTYNEQFF
>TRBJ1-2|TRBD1|TRBV18
CASSSQGQGAGYTF
>TRBJ2-7|TRBD1|TRBV19
CASSTTGGIRYEQYF
>TRBJ1-4|-|TRBV29-1
CSVEVRGEGEKLFF
>TRBJ2-1|TRBD1|TRBV11-2
CASSLAGTGGFDEQFF
>TRBJ2-2|TRBD2|TRBV7-6
CASSLGLANTGELFF
>TRBJ1-2|-|TRBV9
CASSVEFFGGYTF
>TRBJ2-7|-|TRBV4-2
CASSQVRSNYEQYF
>TRBJ1-3|-|TRBV5-1
CASSLGGSGNTIYF
>TRBJ2-3|-|TRBV19
CASSMRPDTQYF
>TRBJ1-1|-|TRBV29-1
CSVVGGMNTEAFF
>TRBJ2-1|TRBD1|TRBV5-5
CASRPPDRGPRNEQFF